Listed below are T cell receptor beta chains from one sample, sequenced in a study of cytomegalovirus exposure and HLA in healthy donors. Data came from immunoSEQ multiplex PCR; TCRdb stores just in-frame clones and leaves some out. Of about 180,000 clones listed, 75% to 80% are singletons. What was sequenced was PBMCs. These receptor sequences come from a man aged 35 to 55 in good health and CMV-seropositive. CDR3s include the opening cysteine and the closing phenylalanine or tryptophan. The D gene is left open where the match is weak. Rows may omit the clone size; those that give it use once, few, many or a size class.

NA	TRBV6-4	TRBD2	TRBJ2-4	TGTGCCAGCAGCCTCTTAGCGGGAGCACGGGTCAAAAACATTCAGTACTTC	CASSLLAGARVKNIQYF
NA	TRBV5-5	NA	TRBJ1-5	TGTGCCAGCAGCCCCGGGACTATGCAGCCCCAGCATTTT	CASSPGTMQPQHF
NA	TRBV27	NA	TRBJ2-7	TGTGCCAGCAGTTTCTCACTTACAGGGAACTACGAGCAGTACTTC	CASSFSLTGNYEQYF
NA	TRBV7-9	TRBD1	TRBJ2-3	TGTGCCAGCAGACGGGACAGGGGTAGAGATACGCAGTATTTT	CASRRDRGRDTQYF
few	TRBV5-1	TRBD2	TRBJ2-1	TGCGCCAGCAGCACCGGGACTAGCGGGAGTAGTTCCTACAATGAGCAGTTCTTC	CASSTGTSGSSSYNEQFF
few	TRBV5-1	NA	TRBJ1-1	TGCGCCAGCAGCTTGGGTTTAGGGGCCAACTTCATGAACACTGAAGCTTTCTTT	CASSLGLGANFMNTEAFF
NA	TRBV5-6	TRBD2	TRBJ2-7	TGTGCCAGCAGCCGCCCGGCAAGCGGGGTCTCCTACGAGCAGTACTTC	CASSRPASGVSYEQYF
NA	TRBV11-3	NA	TRBJ2-5	TGTGCCAGCAGCCGGGATGGGGGCCGAGAGACCCAGTACTTC	CASSRDGGRETQYF
NA	TRBV7-9	NA	TRBJ2-5	TGTGCCAGCAGCTTAAACCAGGGCCAAGCTGAGACCCAGTACTTC	CASSLNQGQAETQYF
few	TRBV7-9	TRBD1	TRBJ1-2	TGTGCCAGCAGCTTCGGGCAGGGGGCGAATGGCTACACCTTC	CASSFGQGANGYTF
NA	TRBV2	TRBD1	TRBJ2-7	TGTGCCAGCAGCCACCCGGGACAGGGCCACGAGCAGTACTTC	CASSHPGQGHEQYF
NA	TRBV29-1	TRBD1	TRBJ1-2	TGCAGCGTCAACAGGGGGGCAGAAGGAAACTATGGCTACACCTTC	CSVNRGAEGNYGYTF
few	TRBV28	NA	TRBJ2-7	TGTGCCAGCAGTCCAGTCGAGGTCGAGCAGTACTTC	CASSPVEVEQYF
NA	TRBV15	NA	TRBJ2-1	TGTGCCACCAGCAGAGATCTAGCGAACCGTCCCTACAATGAGCAGTTCTTC	CATSRDLANRPYNEQFF
few	TRBV7-9	NA	TRBJ2-7	TGTGCCAGCAGCTTAGCGCTTCAGGGATATACGGACTACGAGCAGTACTTC	CASSLALQGYTDYEQYF
NA	TRBV28	NA	TRBJ2-3	TGTGCCAGCAGATCCAGGACAGATACGCAGTATTTT	CASRSRTDTQYF
NA	TRBV2	NA	TRBJ1-4	TGTGCCAGCAGTGGACGGGCAACTAATGAAAAACTGTTTTTT	CASSGRATNEKLFF
once	TRBV5-1	TRBD1	TRBJ2-7	TGCGCCAGCAGCTTTTTCGGGACAGCCGGGGACGAGCAGTACTTC	CASSFFGTAGDEQYF
NA	TRBV6-5	NA	TRBJ1-3	TGTGCCAGCAGCCGTGACTGGAGCTCTGGAAACACCATATATTTT	CASSRDWSSGNTIYF
NA	TRBV4-2	TRBD2	TRBJ2-1	TGTGCCAGCAGCCAGGGGACTAGCGGGAGTAATGAGCAGTTCTTC	CASSQGTSGSNEQFF
NA	TRBV19	TRBD1	TRBJ1-5	TGTGCCAGTAGTAGCCGACAGGGGATTCAGCCCCAGCATTTT	CASSSRQGIQPQHF
NA	TRBV11-2	TRBD1	TRBJ2-2	TGTGCCAGCAGCGTCGGACAGGGCGTCACCGGGGAGCTGTTTTTT	CASSVGQGVTGELFF
NA	TRBV28	NA	TRBJ1-4	TGTGCCAGCAGGACCCCGGGAACAACTAATGAAAAACTGTTTTTT	CASRTPGTTNEKLFF
NA	TRBV28	TRBD1	TRBJ2-7	TGTGCCAGCACCCGGACAGGGGGCTTCTACGAGCAGTACTTC	CASTRTGGFYEQYF
few	TRBV29-1	NA	TRBJ1-1	TGCAGCGTTGCCAGGGTTGGGGCTGAAGCTTTCTTT	CSVARVGAEAFF
NA	TRBV5-1	NA	TRBJ2-2	TGCGCCAGCAGAGAGGCTTCGGGAGACACCGGGGAGCTGTTTTTT	CASREASGDTGELFF
NA	TRBV19	TRBD1	TRBJ1-2	TGTGCCAGTAGTTCGACGGGACAGGGGAACTATGGCTACACCTTC	CASSSTGQGNYGYTF
NA	TRBV29-1	NA	TRBJ1-1	TGCAGCGTTAGACCGGGACAATTGAACACTGAAGCTTTCTTT	CSVRPGQLNTEAFF
few	TRBV10-2	TRBD1	TRBJ1-5	TGCGCCAGCAGTGCCGCAACAGGGGTAGGACAGCCCCAGCATTTT	CASSAATGVGQPQHF
NA	TRBV29-1	NA	TRBJ2-7	TGCAGCGTTGCGAGTACCTACGAGCAGTACTTC	CSVASTYEQYF
NA	TRBV13	TRBD2	TRBJ2-2	TGTGCCAGCAGCTTAAGCGGACTAGCGGGGACCGGGGAGCTGTTTTTT	CASSLSGLAGTGELFF
few	TRBV11-1	TRBD2	TRBJ2-7	TGTGCCAGCAGCTCTAGCGGGAACTCCTACGAGCAGTACTTC	CASSSSGNSYEQYF
NA	TRBV28	NA	TRBJ2-1	TGTGCCAGCAGTACCAGGGGCGCGGGGGATGAGCAGTTCTTC	CASSTRGAGDEQFF
NA	TRBV6-1	TRBD2	TRBJ2-1	TGTGCCGCTGTCTCCATAGCGGGAGGGTACAATGAGCAGTTCTTC	CAAVSIAGGYNEQFF
NA	TRBV5-1	TRBD1	TRBJ1-3	TGCGCCAGCAGCTTCGGGACAGGGGAGGACACCATATATTTT	CASSFGTGEDTIYF
NA	TRBV15	NA	TRBJ1-2	TGTGCCACCAGCAGAGACCGGACAGCCTATGGCTACACCTTC	CATSRDRTAYGYTF
NA	TRBV4-1	TRBD2	TRBJ2-3	TGCGCCAGCAGCCAGCTGCCCGTAGCGGGAGCTACCACAGATACGCAGTATTTT	CASSQLPVAGATTDTQYF
once	TRBV5-1	NA	TRBJ2-7	TGCGCCAGCAGCTTGCCGGAGAGCTCCTACGAGCAGTACTTC	CASSLPESSYEQYF
NA	TRBV5-1	TRBD2	TRBJ2-1	TGCGCCAGCAGCCGAGGACTAGCGGGACACAATGAGCAGTTCTTC	CASSRGLAGHNEQFF
NA	TRBV5-1	TRBD1	TRBJ1-2	TGCGCCAGCAGCTTGACCGTGACAGGGGGCTACACCTTC	CASSLTVTGGYTF
NA	TRBV10-2	NA	TRBJ2-3	TGCGCCAGCAGTGTGGGAGCAAGGCATACGCAGTATTTT	CASSVGARHTQYF
NA	TRBV10-3	NA	TRBJ2-2	TGTGCCATCAGTGCTCTAGGGAACACCGGGGAGCTGTTTTTT	CAISALGNTGELFF
NA	TRBV5-6	TRBD1	TRBJ2-5	TGTGCCAGCAGCTTTGGCAGGGGGCGTACAGACCCCCAGTACTTC	CASSFGRGRTDPQYF
NA	TRBV18	TRBD1	TRBJ1-2	TGTGCCAGCTCACGCGGGACAGGGGGCTACGGCTACACCTTC	CASSRGTGGYGYTF